Described below is a single TCR beta chain sequence and its context. The V gene end was trimmed by 7 bases and the J gene end by 2 bases; junction bases not matched to a gene: 10. Germline loops: CDR1 WSHSY, CDR2 SAAADI. CDR3 length: 17 amino acids. MiXCR, applied by TCRdb to the PCR reads, yields one record per CDR3 protein. The table lists about 14,000 distinct CDR3 sequences, 50% of them singletons. This entry is derived from a study of tumor-infiltrating lymphocytes in oesophageal squamous cell carcinoma. This TCR derives from a male donor with esophageal squamous cell carcinoma. The rearrangement joins TRBV10-2 to TRBJ2-2; TRBD2 matches at 10 bases. Material: blood. In DNA form, the CDR3 reads TGCGCCAGCAATCCCGGGACTAGCGCGAGTAACACCGGGGAGCTGTTTTTT. It yields the protein CASNPGTSASNTGELFF.